The T cell receptor beta chain under discussion was sequenced for a study of T cells in Graves' hyperthyroidism and ophthalmopathy. Findings and caveats of the study: With a median lead of approximately 6 months before onset, the model predicted ophthalmopathy.

CDR1 and CDR2 (germline): SGHVS, FNYEAQ. V was clipped by 5 bases and J by 0 bases; unmatched bases: 10. The CDR3 runs to 17 residues. The study based diagnoses on clinical symptoms, serum thyroxine and TRAb, thyroid ultrasound and orbital computed tomography. RNA transcripts yielded amplified TCR beta CDR3 regions. First-round RT-PCR of the TCR CDR3 relied on the HTBI primer set. Each CDR3 protein gets one entry after TCRdb re-called the multiplex PCR reads with MiXCR. This sample carries roughly 250,000 distinct CDR3 sequences, about 20% of them seen once, and the ten largest clones take approximately 60%. As concerns this clonotype: Its target is not known.

The chain links TRBV7-6 to TRBJ1-3; 7 bases match TRBD1. Sequencing was performed on blood. This clonotype originated in a young man with Graves' ophthalmopathy. Here the CDR3 reads CASSAYTGTASGNTIYF. The CDR3 region has the DNA TGTGCCAGCAGCGCCTACACCGGGACAGCCTCTGGAAACACCATATATTTT.